This TCR beta chain was sequenced for a study of beta chain features in type 1 diabetes. Overall study findings and caveats: Type 1 diabetes patients showed a moderate but significant shortening of TCRB CDR3s in all four CD4+ subsets.

With respect to this clone: What it recognizes is unknown.

Reverse transcription of all isolated RNA meant that expressed TCRB transcripts were sequenced. Naive, central memory and regulatory T cell samples came to a mean of about 3.9 million reads. Some clones are missing from TCRdb's copy, which holds only in-frame ones; the method was immunoSEQ multiplex PCR. The data hold 300,000 or so clones, with around 9% observed a single time. Germline-derived CDR1 and CDR2 are WNHNN and SYGVQD (reference sequence). The ends lost 2 bases at V and 2 bases at J; junction bases unmatched: 4. The CDR3 is 15 amino acids. The TCR sequence derives from a man aged 25-45 years with type 1 diabetes. The chain joins TRBV10-1 to TRBJ2-3; TRBD1 agrees at 7 bases. The sequenced material came from central memory CD4+ T cells from blood. In nucleotides, the CDR3 is TGCGCCAGCAGTGAGCGGACAGGCCCCACAGATACGCAGTATTTT. Its translation: CASSERTGPTDTQYF.